This T cell receptor (beta chain) was obtained from a study of liver allograft versus peripheral blood T cells. At the level of the study: Within transplanted livers, the T cell receptor repertoires were examined and compared against the repertoires present in the peripheral blood of liver transplant recipients.

Each CDR3 protein gets one entry after TCRdb re-called the reads with MiXCR. The sample has some 15,000 distinct CDR3 sequences; 20% to 25% are singletons. Trimming shortened V by 6 bases and J by 1 base, and 10 bases separated the two germline ends. This CDR3 comprises 13 residues. CDR1 and CDR2 from the germline V gene are MNHEY and SMNVEV (reference sequence). This clonotype was seen ten or more times. Antigen specificity is unknown. Study results and limitations: Reportedly, the T cell receptor repertoires inside liver allografts were not the same as those in peripheral blood.

The TCR sequence derives from a human patient who had a liver transplant. Part of the T cell pool may stem from the graft donor. This chain connects TRBV27 to TRBJ2-7, with D possibly being TRBD1 (5 bases). The CDR3 DNA reads TGTGCCAGCAGGCAGGGTTTATCCTACGAGCAGTACTTC. This translates into CASRQGLSYEQYF.